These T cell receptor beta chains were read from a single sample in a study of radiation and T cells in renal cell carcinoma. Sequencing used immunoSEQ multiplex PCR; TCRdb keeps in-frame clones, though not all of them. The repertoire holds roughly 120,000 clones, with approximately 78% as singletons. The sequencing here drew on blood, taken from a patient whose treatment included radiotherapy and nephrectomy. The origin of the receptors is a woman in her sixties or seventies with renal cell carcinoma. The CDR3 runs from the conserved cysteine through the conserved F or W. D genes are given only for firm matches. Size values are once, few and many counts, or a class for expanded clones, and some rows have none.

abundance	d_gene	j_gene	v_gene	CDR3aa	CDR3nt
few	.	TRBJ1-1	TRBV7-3	CASSLLGFTEAFF	TGTGCCAGCAGCTTACTGGGGTTCACTGAAGCTTTCTTT
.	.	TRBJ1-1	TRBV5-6	CASSLVSGNTEAFF	TGTGCCAGCAGCTTGGTGAGTGGGAACACTGAAGCTTTCTTT
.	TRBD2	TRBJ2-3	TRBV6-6	CASDGSGNTDTQYF	TGTGCCAGCGACGGTAGCGGGAACACAGATACGCAGTATTTT
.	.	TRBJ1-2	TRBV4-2	CASSQDQGTGYTF	TGTGCCAGCAGCCAAGATCAAGGGACCGGCTACACCTTC
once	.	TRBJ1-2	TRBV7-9	CASSLASTGGYGYTF	TGTGCCAGCAGCTTAGCATCCACGGGCGGCTATGGCTACACCTTC
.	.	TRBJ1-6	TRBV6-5	CASSYYSNSPLHF	TGTGCCAGCAGTTACTACAGTAATTCACCCCTCCACTTT
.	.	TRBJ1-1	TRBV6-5	CASSYSGRTNTEAFF	TGTGCCAGCAGTTACTCGGGACGAACGAACACTGAAGCTTTCTTT
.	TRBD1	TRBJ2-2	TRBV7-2	CASSSQGASGELFF	TGTGCCAGCAGCTCGCAGGGGGCGAGCGGGGAGCTGTTTTTT
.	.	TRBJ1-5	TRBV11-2	CASSLDPSQPQHF	TGTGCCAGCAGCTTAGATCCTTCTCAGCCCCAGCATTTT
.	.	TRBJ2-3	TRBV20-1	CSAQRDTQYF	TGCAGTGCTCAAAGGGATACGCAGTATTTT
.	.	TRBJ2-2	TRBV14	CASSRAGSTGELFF	TGTGCCAGCAGCCGGGCAGGGAGTACCGGGGAGCTGTTTTTT
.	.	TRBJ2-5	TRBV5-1	CASSWMTGQETQYF	TGCGCCAGCAGCTGGATGACTGGTCAAGAGACCCAGTACTTC
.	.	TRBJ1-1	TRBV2	CASRGRVGPMNTEAFF	TGTGCCAGCAGAGGAAGAGTGGGGCCCATGAACACTGAAGCTTTCTTT
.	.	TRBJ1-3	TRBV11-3	CASSTDTFHSGNTIYF	TGTGCCAGCAGCACGGACACCTTTCACTCTGGAAACACCATATATTTT
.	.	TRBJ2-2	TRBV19	CASSTSPSGELFF	TGTGCCAGTAGCACTAGCCCCTCCGGGGAGCTGTTTTTT
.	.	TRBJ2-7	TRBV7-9	CASRGGAYEQYF	TGTGCCAGCAGGGGAGGAGCGTACGAGCAGTACTTC
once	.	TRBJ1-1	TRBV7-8	CASSLLTPANTEAFF	TGTGCCAGCAGCCTACTCACTCCGGCGAACACTGAAGCTTTCTTT
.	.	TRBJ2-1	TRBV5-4	CASSVPDGTYNEQFF	TGTGCCAGCAGCGTCCCGGACGGGACTTACAATGAGCAGTTCTTC
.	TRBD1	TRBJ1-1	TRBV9	CASRAGTGTLNTEAFF	TGTGCCAGCAGGGCCGGGACAGGGACTTTGAACACTGAAGCTTTCTTT
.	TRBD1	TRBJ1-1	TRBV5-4	CASRFGTGGIYTEAFF	TGTGCCAGCAGGTTTGGGACAGGGGGAATTTACACTGAAGCTTTCTTT
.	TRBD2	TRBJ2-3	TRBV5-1	CASSYLADHHSTDTQYF	TGCGCCAGCAGCTACCTAGCGGACCACCATAGCACAGATACGCAGTATTTT
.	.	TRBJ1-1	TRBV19	CASSPPRSGPKNTEAFF	TGTGCCAGTAGTCCTCCTCGCTCCGGGCCAAAAAACACTGAAGCTTTCTTT
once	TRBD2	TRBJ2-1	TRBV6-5	CASSPSLAGSRFF	TGTGCCAGCAGCCCCTCACTAGCGGGGAGCAGGTTCTTC
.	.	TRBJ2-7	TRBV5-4	CASSLAGAGTYEQYF	TGTGCCAGCAGCTTAGCAGGGGCAGGTACCTACGAGCAGTACTTC
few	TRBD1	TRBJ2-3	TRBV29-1	CSVDRGSTDTQYF	TGCAGCGTAGACAGGGGGAGCACAGATACGCAGTATTTT
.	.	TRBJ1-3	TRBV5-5	CASSWALEPGNTIYF	TGTGCCAGCAGCTGGGCCCTTGAACCTGGAAACACCATATATTTT
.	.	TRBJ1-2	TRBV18	CASSPEGHNYGYTF	TGTGCCAGCTCACCAGAGGGACATAACTATGGCTACACCTTC
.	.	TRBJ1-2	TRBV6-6	CASSRGGGYGYTF	TGTGCCAGCAGTCGGGGGGGTGGCTATGGCTACACCTTC
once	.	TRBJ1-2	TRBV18	CASSPPAGGNGYTF	TGTGCCAGCTCACCACCAGCCGGGGGCAATGGCTACACCTTC
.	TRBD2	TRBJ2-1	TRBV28	CASKLGLAGGGEQFF	TGTGCCAGCAAGCTCGGGCTAGCGGGAGGGGGTGAGCAGTTCTTC
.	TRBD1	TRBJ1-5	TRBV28	CASSSFYDGTESNQPQHF	TGTGCCAGCAGTTCCTTTTATGACGGGACAGAGAGCAATCAGCCCCAGCATTTT
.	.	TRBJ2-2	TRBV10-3	CAITGTQRTGELFF	TGTGCCATCACGGGGACCCAGCGGACCGGGGAGCTGTTTTTT
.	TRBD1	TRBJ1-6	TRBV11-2	CASSLTGQETSPLHF	TGTGCCAGCAGCTTGACGGGACAGGAGACTTCACCCCTCCACTTT
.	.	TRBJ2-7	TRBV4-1	CASSIRETYEQYF	TGCGCCAGCAGCATCAGGGAGACCTACGAGCAGTACTTC
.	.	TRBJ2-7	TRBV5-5	CASSFNVQDYEQYF	TGTGCCAGCAGCTTTAATGTACAGGACTACGAGCAGTACTTC
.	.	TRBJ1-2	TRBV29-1	CSVAGLHNYGYTF	TGCAGCGTCGCGGGTCTTCATAACTATGGCTACACCTTC
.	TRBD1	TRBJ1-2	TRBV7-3	CASSPARWTGVYGYTF	TGTGCCAGCAGCCCCGCCCGTTGGACAGGGGTCTATGGCTACACCTTC
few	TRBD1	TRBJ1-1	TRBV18	CASSRQGPEAFF	TGTGCCAGCTCACGACAGGGCCCTGAAGCTTTCTTT
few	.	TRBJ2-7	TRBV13	CASSSYDSYEQYF	TGTGCCAGCAGCTCGTATGACAGTTACGAGCAGTACTTC
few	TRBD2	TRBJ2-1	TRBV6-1	CASSEAAGGLAGGWNNNEQFF	TGTGCCAGCAGTGAAGCGGCGGGTGGCCTAGCGGGAGGGTGGAACAACAATGAGCAGTTCTTC